The 3 T cell receptor beta chains presented below share a single source sample, sequenced in a study of cytomegalovirus exposure and HLA in healthy donors. Primers for the PCR totalled 60 Vbeta and 13 Jbeta. Measured with immunoSEQ multiplex PCR; TCRdb has only the in-frame clones, and not every one. Of more than 150,000 clones listed, 82% are singletons. The sequenced material came from PBMCs. Source of these receptors: a woman between 45 and 60 years old in good health and CMV-seropositive.

This sequence joins TRBV7-2 and TRBJ2-1, with 7 bases matching TRBD2. Germline assignment: CDR1 SGHTA and CDR2 FQGNSA. The CDR3 runs to 15 residues. With V trimmed by 2 bases and J by 6 bases, 7 bases remained unmatched. The CDR3 protein is CASSLRSGTTNEQFF. CDR3 coding DNA: TGTGCCAGCAGCTTAAGGTCGGGGACTACCAATGAGCAGTTCTTC.

The CDR3, as DNA: TGTGCCAGCAGGGAGGACAGGGAGGCCACCGGGGAGCTGTTTTTT. It translates to CASREDREATGELFF. J is TRBJ2-2 and V is TRBV6-5; 8 bases are shared with TRBD1. This CDR3 contains 15 residues. Trimming took 6 bases from V and 4 from J; bases not matched to a gene: 7. Looked up from germline, CDR1 is MNHEY and CDR2 is SVGAGI.

The count of this clone is one. The chain is built from TRBV12-5 and TRBJ2-1; 12 bases fit TRBD2. The CDR3 has 17 residues. V shed 2 bases, J shed 7 bases, and the junction held 9 bases outside the gene matches. CDR1 is LGHNT, CDR2 FRNRAP, per germline. CDR3 sequence reads: CASGLIGWTSGVNEQFF. CDR3 nucleotide sequence: TGTGCTAGTGGTTTGATAGGCTGGACTAGCGGGGTGAATGAGCAGTTCTTC.